The 20 T cell receptor beta chains in this list originate from one sample, sequenced in a study of T cells expressing NK-cell markers. Reprocessing the 5' RACE reads, TCRdb reports a single entry for every CDR3 protein and omits DNA. The sample table includes 350,000 to 400,000 distinct CDR3 sequences. Material for sequencing was blood T cells: a sorted CD56 or NKG2C T cell subset, CD4+ or CD8+ T cells, or bulk PBMC T cells (not recorded which). These receptors were collected from a woman in her 50s in good health.

The chain links TRBV30 to TRBJ2-1; lacking DNA, the TRBD2 call made by TCRdb goes unchecked. In germline, CDR1 is GTSNPN, CDR2 SVGIG (reference sequence). The CDR3 runs 13 residues. The CDR3 here is CAWTSGSRNEQFF.

The V and J genes are TRBV12-3 or TRBV12-4 and TRBJ2-3. The CDR3 has 14 amino acids. The CDR3: CASSLHKFTDTQYF.

The chain is built from TRBV14 and TRBJ2-7; TCRdb's D gene call, TRBD2, goes unchecked for lack of DNA. The CDR3 runs 17 residues. The germline gives CDR1 SGHDN, CDR2 FVKESK. CDR3 amino acids: CASSQFLGLAGVNEQYF.

V usage is TRBV20-1 and J usage is TRBJ2-1; TCRdb outputs TRBD2, but without DNA this stays unchecked. The germline CDR1 and CDR2 sequences are DFQATT and SNEGSKA (reference sequence). The CDR3 is made up of 14 amino acids. The CDR3 region is CSAKLVASGGEQFF.

The chain links TRBV5-6 to TRBJ1-6. The CDR3 sequence is 14 residues long. CDR1 is SGHDT, CDR2 YYEEEE, per germline. The CDR3 protein is CASSLGTDNSPLHF.

V usage is TRBV19 and J usage is TRBJ2-7; no DNA is available, so the TRBD2 call from TCRdb remains unchecked. CDR1 is LNHDA and CDR2 is SQIVND in the germline V gene (reference sequence). The CDR3 is 12 amino acids. This CDR3 is CATGTQPYEQYF.

The chain is built from TRBV27 and TRBJ2-5; checking the TCRdb D call of TRBD1 is not possible without DNA. Germline V CDR1 and CDR2: MNHEY, SMNVEV (reference sequence). The CDR3 extends over 18 amino acids. The CDR3 loop reads CASNRSGMRGQQRETQYF.

The V gene is TRBV20-1, the J gene TRBJ2-1; TCRdb indicates TRBD2, and absent DNA this call remains unverified. This CDR3 region has 14 residues. Germline lookup yields CDR1 DFQATT and CDR2 SNEGSKA (reference sequence). This CDR3 is CSAFPSGRDNEQFF.

The rearrangement uses TRBV18 and TRBJ1-1; TCRdb lists TRBD1, though no DNA is available to test this call. This CDR3 region has 14 residues. Germline assignment: CDR1 KGHSH and CDR2 LQKENI. CDR3 sequence: CASSPGTGVTEAFF.

The chain uses TRBV5-1 and TRBJ2-6; the TRBD1 assignment by TCRdb is unverifiable without DNA. This CDR3 comprises 16 residues. CDR1 and CDR2 (germline): SGHRS, YFSETQ. The CDR3: CASSLNRAAGANVLTF.

The chain has TRBV20-1 and TRBJ2-1; as DNA is missing, the TRBD2 call by TCRdb cannot be tested. The V gene's germline CDR1 is DFQATT and CDR2 SNEGSKA (reference sequence). The CDR3 runs 11 residues. This CDR3 is CSEDGGNEQFF.

The chain links TRBV3-1 to TRBJ2-1; TCRdb gives TRBD1 as the D gene, but with no DNA this cannot be confirmed. The CDR3 runs 14 residues. The V gene's germline CDR1 is LGHDT and CDR2 YNNKEL (reference sequence). CDR3: CASSQEGGADEQFF.

The gene calls are TRBV5-1 and TRBJ2-7; lacking DNA, the TRBD2 call made by TCRdb goes unchecked. Germline V gene data show CDR1 as SGHRS and CDR2 as YFSETQ. CDR3 size: 16 residues. CDR3 region: CASSLGPGLAGGEQYF. The full variable domain, rest sourced from reference TRBV5-1 and TRBJ2-7, is KAGVTQTPRYLIKTRGQQVTLSCSPISGHRSVSWYQQTPGQGLQFLFEYFSETQRNKGNFPGRFSGRQFSNSRSEMNVSTLELGDSALYLCASSLGPGLAGGEQYFGPGTRLTVT.

The CDR3 sequence: CASSLAGAGNEKLFF. The chain carries TRBV5-1 and TRBJ1-4; TCRdb's D call, TRBD1, is unchecked because there is no DNA. CDR1 and CDR2 (germline): SGHRS, YFSETQ. This CDR3 is built from 15 residues.

The chain combines TRBV29-1 with TRBJ1-1. Germline V CDR1 and CDR2: SQVTM, ANQGSEA. This CDR3 spans 17 amino acids. CDR3 residues: CSVEEKGPPFMDTEAFF.

The rearrangement joins TRBV6-2 or TRBV6-3 to TRBJ2-1. The CDR3 totals 11 residues. Germline CDR1 reads MNHEY; CDR2 reads SVGEGT. Here the CDR3 reads CASSSANEQFF.

This chain links TRBV7-9 with TRBJ2-3; TCRdb's D call of TRBD2 is untestable without DNA. CDR3 size: 16 residues. The V gene's germline CDR1 is SEHNR and CDR2 FQNEAQ (reference sequence). The CDR3 loop is CASSPSGGTLTDTQYF.

The J gene is TRBJ2-7, the V gene TRBV7-7; there is no DNA to check the TCRdb D call of TRBD1. CDR3 length: 13 amino acids. The germline gives CDR1 SSHAT, CDR2 FNYEAQ (reference sequence). CDR3 region: CASSYSTGAEQYF.

This CDR3 reads CASSQDGRAHYTGELFF. The chain recombines TRBV14 with TRBJ2-2; TCRdb indicates TRBD2, and absent DNA this call remains unverified. The CDR3 totals 17 residues. Germline loops: CDR1 SGHDN, CDR2 FVKESK.

This chain joins TRBV12-3 or TRBV12-4 and TRBJ2-5. The CDR3 is made up of 13 amino acids. CDR3 in amino acids: CASSSGTGETQYF.